Listed here are 14 T cell receptor beta chains from one sample, sequenced in a study of T cells in Graves' hyperthyroidism and ophthalmopathy. TCR beta CDR3 regions were amplified from RNA transcripts. HTBI primers were used for first-round RT-PCR of the TCR CDR3. TCRdb re-called the multiplex PCR reads with MiXCR, one entry per CDR3 protein. The profile shows under 350,000 distinct CDR3 sequences, around 13% of them singletons. Input material: blood. These receptors all stem from a woman in her 40s with Graves' ophthalmopathy.

Comment on this clonotype: This may arise from a read error, as a much more abundant clone is one base away. The V and J genes are TRBV28 and TRBJ2-7, with D perhaps matching TRBD1 (7 bases). The germline gives CDR1 MDHEN, CDR2 SYDVKM. This CDR3 has 14 residues. The CDR3 DNA reads as TGTGCCAGCAGGAACAGGGGACTGTCCTACAAGCAGTACTTC. Its translation: CASRNRGLSYKQYF.

The gene calls are TRBV29-1 and TRBJ2-7, with 8 bases fitting TRBD1. The CDR3 extends over 13 amino acids. V lost 4 bases, J lost 4 bases, and 6 bases stayed unmatched. Germline assignment: CDR1 SQVTM and CDR2 ANQGSEA. The CDR3 bases are TGCAGCGTTGCGCGGACAGGGAGATACGAGCAGTACTTC. Translation: CSVARTGRYEQYF.

This clonotype was seen only once. A much larger clonotype is one base distant, so this may be a read error. The V call is TRBV12-3 or TRBV12-4, the J call TRBJ2-2; D perhaps matches TRBD1 (5 bases). The ends were cut back, 4 bases at V and 5 bases at J, with 14 bases in the middle. The length of the CDR3 is 15 residues. CDR3 loop: CASSSFRDFTGELFF. CDR3 in DNA: TGTGCCAGCAGTTCCTTCAGGGATTTTACCGGGGAGCTGTTTTTT.

The table lists this clonotype with a few counts. The rearrangement links TRBV11-2 to TRBJ2-7; perhaps TRBD1 as D (6 bases). Germline V CDR1 and CDR2: SGHAT, FQNNGV. V was cut by 3 bases and J by 3 bases, with 9 bases left in between. The CDR3 consists of 13 residues. The CDR3 DNA follows: TGTGCCAGCAGCTTTGGACAGAACTACGAGCAGTACTTC. Protein: CASSFGQNYEQYF.

This clonotype occurred many times. This chain links TRBV6-1 with TRBJ2-1; TRBD2 aligns across 14 bases. The V gene's germline CDR1 is MNHNS and CDR2 SASEGT. The CDR3 loop spans 15 amino acids. J lost 8 bases, V lost 5 bases, and 5 bases had no gene match. The CDR3 nucleotides are TGTGCCAGCAGTACGGGACTAGCGGGAGTCGATGAGCAGTTCTTC. Its protein is CASSTGLAGVDEQFF.

This clonotype was counted many times. V gene TRBV7-6 combines with J gene TRBJ2-1; no clear D. The CDR3 contains 15 residues. V was trimmed by 1 base and J by 0 bases, leaving 7 bases between them. CDR1 and CDR2 (germline): SGHVS, FNYEAQ. The CDR3 sequence: CASSLERVSYNEQFF. The CDR3 coding sequence is TGTGCCAGCAGCTTAGAACGTGTCTCCTACAATGAGCAGTTCTTC.

The chain has TRBV5-1 and TRBJ2-7; D gene uncertain. The germline V gene encodes CDR1 SGHRS and CDR2 YFSETQ. The V end lost 1 base, the J end lost 7 bases, and 18 bases lay between the germline ends. This CDR3 comprises 15 residues. CDR3 bases: TGCGCCAGCAGCTTGAATGGTGTCCAATTTCGTGAGCAGTACTTC. The encoded protein is CASSLNGVQFREQYF.

Only a few counts were recorded for this clonotype. This sequence may be a read error, since a much larger clone differs from it by one base. The rearrangement uses TRBV12-5 and TRBJ2-3, with D possibly being TRBD1 (5 bases). The J call may be wrong; the DNA end is better matched by TRBJ1-5. The length of the CDR3 is 15 residues. Germline CDR1 and CDR2: LGHNT and FRNRAP. The CDR3 sequence is CASGWTGLATDTQHF. In DNA form, the CDR3 reads TGTGCTAGTGGTTGGACGGGACTAGCTACGGATACGCAGCATTTT.

This clonotype was recorded many times. The chain links TRBV3-1 to TRBJ2-7; 7 bases are a match to TRBD2. The CDR3 length is 14 residues. CDR1 is LGHDT, CDR2 YNNKEL, per germline (reference sequence). V trimming: 1 base; J trimming: 6 bases; junction bases outside the gene matches: 6. CDR3 residues: CASSQVGGSAEQYF. CDR3 sequence (DNA): TGTGCCAGCAGCCAAGTTGGCGGGAGTGCCGAGCAGTACTTC.

This clonotype was seen ten or more times. The rearrangement joins TRBV7-9 to TRBJ2-3, with 12 bases lining up with TRBD2. Germline trimming cut 5 bases from V and 4 bases from J; bases unmatched to any gene: 16. From germline, CDR1 is SEHNR and CDR2 FQNEAQ (reference sequence). The CDR3 is made up of 19 amino acids. The CDR3 protein is CASSTGTSGFLYTADTQYF. The CDR3, as DNA: TGTGCCAGCAGCACTGGGACTAGCGGGTTTCTCTACACGGCAGATACGCAGTATTTT.

There are many counts of this clonotype. The chain has TRBV20-1 and TRBJ1-1; 9 nucleotides line up with TRBD1. The junction had 7 bases not matched to a gene; V was cut back by 7 bases and J by 1 base. The CDR3 length is 14 residues. Germline CDR1 is DFQATT and CDR2 is SNEGSKA (reference sequence). The DNA for the CDR3 is TGCAGTGTAGGGGACAGGGCCGGGAACACTGAAGCTTTCTTT. Protein product: CSVGDRAGNTEAFF.

This clonotype occurred many times. The gene calls are TRBV5-1 and TRBJ1-1; D call uncertain. Trimming pared 0 bases from V and 0 bases from J, leaving 12 bases between. The V gene's germline CDR1 is SGHRS and CDR2 YFSETQ. This CDR3 comprises 16 residues. The DNA for the CDR3 is TGCGCCAGCAGCTTGGGGGCGAAGGCAATGAACACTGAAGCTTTCTTT. It translates to CASSLGAKAMNTEAFF.

In this sample, this clonotype turned up many times. This sequence joins TRBV20-1 and TRBJ2-7, with a weak D call TRBD2 (7 bases). V lost 6 bases and J 3 bases, leaving 18 bases between the germline ends. Germline V gene lookup returns CDR1 DFQATT and CDR2 SNEGSKA (reference sequence). CDR3 length equals 14 residues. The CDR3 DNA follows: TGCAGTGCACCGAGGGGGGGGTTGGGCTACGAGCAGTACTTC. This codes for CSAPRGGLGYEQYF.

This clonotype was seen only a few times. The J gene is TRBJ2-5, the V gene TRBV6-2 or TRBV6-3, with TRBD2 identical over 9 bases. The V segment lost 4 bases and the J segment 5 bases; nucleotides outside the gene matches: 8. The CDR3 sequence is 15 residues long. Per the germline V gene, CDR1 is MNHEY and CDR2 is SVGEGT. Here the CDR3 DNA reads TGTGCCAGCAGTTCAGACAGCGGGAGGCAGGAGACCCAGTACTTC. This translates into CASSSDSGRQETQYF.